These 23 T cell receptor beta chains were sequenced from one sample in a study of blood T cell repertoires in COVID-19. Measured with immunoSEQ multiplex PCR; TCRdb has only the in-frame clones, and not every one. Counted here are 310,000 or so clones, about nine tenths occurring once; the ten biggest clones make up around 9.3%. Input material: PBMCs or T cells enriched from blood (not recorded which). The source of these receptors is a woman aged 18-29 years who had recovered from COVID-19.

This clone was seen just once. The V call is TRBV6-1, the J call TRBJ2-7, with D perhaps TRBD2 (6 bases). Trimming removed 3 bases at V and 12 bases at J, with 18 bases between. The CDR3 length is 13 residues. CDR1 is MNHNS and CDR2 is SASEGT in the germline V gene. CDR3 DNA sequence: TGTGCCAGCAGTGACCCAGGGACTCGAGATCTGTACTTC. Its protein is CASSDPGTRDLYF.

V and J are TRBV5-1 and TRBJ2-1; perhaps TRBD2 as D (5 bases). Deletions cut 4 bases from V and 6 bases from J, with 14 bases between. There are 14 residues in the CDR3. From germline, CDR1 is SGHRS and CDR2 YFSETQ. This CDR3 reads CASSGSGSANEQFF. CDR3 DNA sequence: TGCGCCAGCAGCGGTTCCGGTAGCGCCAATGAGCAGTTCTTC.

This chain connects TRBV7-2 to TRBJ1-5; no reliable D call. The CDR3 length is 16 residues. V was cut by 6 bases and J by 0 bases, with 15 bases left in between. The germline V gene has CDR1 SGHTA and CDR2 FQGNSA. CDR3 amino acids: CASSPESGNSNQPQHF. CDR3 bases: TGTGCCAGCAGTCCAGAGTCCGGGAATAGCAATCAGCCCCAGCATTTT.

CDR3 region: CASRLGVTEAFF. The CDR3 DNA reads as TGTGCCAGTAGACTCGGGGTGACTGAAGCTTTCTTT. This sequence joins TRBV19 and TRBJ1-1; D is undetermined. Trimming shortened V by 6 bases and J by 5 bases, and 10 bases separated the two germline ends. The CDR3 runs 12 residues. The germline V gene encodes CDR1 LNHDA and CDR2 SQIVND (reference sequence).

The V call is TRBV7-9, the J call TRBJ1-2, with D unresolved. CDR1 and CDR2 (germline): SEHNR, FQNEAQ (reference sequence). The ends were cut back, 2 bases at V and 2 bases at J, with 15 bases in the middle. The CDR3 extends over 16 amino acids. DNA of the CDR3: TGTGCCAGCAGCTTAATTCACAGCGCGGGGAACTATGGCTACACCTTC. Its protein is CASSLIHSAGNYGYTF.

The chain couples TRBV3-1 (or the pseudogene TRBV3-2) to TRBJ2-5; TRBD1 is a possible D gene (5 bases). The CDR3 is 15 amino acids. V was trimmed by 4 bases and J by 5 bases, leaving 17 bases between them. Germline loops: CDR1 LGHDT, CDR2 YNNKEL (reference sequence). The CDR3 sequence: CASSPWGFYAETQYF. The CDR3 DNA is TGTGCCAGCAGCCCCTGGGGCTTTTATGCGGAGACCCAGTACTTC.

The chain has TRBV18 and TRBJ1-2; D perhaps matches TRBD1 (5 bases). Germline V lookup: CDR1 KGHSH, CDR2 LQKENI. Trimming took 6 bases from V and 0 from J, leaving 14 bases between them. The length of the CDR3 is 15 residues. The CDR3 region has the DNA TGTGCCAGCTCCGCGCAGCAGGGTACTAACTATGGCTACACCTTC. Amino acids: CASSAQQGTNYGYTF.

This clone was seen a single time. The rearrangement links TRBV5-8 to TRBJ1-4, with D possibly being TRBD1 (6 bases). Germline loops: CDR1 SGHTS, CDR2 YDEGEE. V was cut by 4 bases and J by 5 bases, with 15 bases left in between. CDR3 length: 15 residues. CDR3 sequence reads: CASSPGGQRNEKLFF. CDR3 nucleotides: TGTGCCAGCAGCCCAGGAGGACAGCGAAATGAAAAACTGTTTTTT. Filled out from reference TRBV5-8 and TRBJ1-4, the complete variable domain reads EAGVTQSPTHLIKTRGQQATLRCSPISGHTSVYWYQQALGLGLQFLLWYDEGEERNRGNFPPRFSGRQFPNYSSELNVNALELEDSALYLCASSPGGQRNEKLFFGSGTQLSVL.

This chain connects TRBV28 to TRBJ1-5; 7 positions agree with TRBD1. Losses at the gene ends were 3 bases for V and 2 bases for J; bases not matched to a gene: 1. The germline V gene encodes CDR1 MDHEN and CDR2 SYDVKM. The CDR3 has 14 amino acids. CDR3 loop: CASSFGQGNQPQHF. DNA for the CDR3: TGTGCCAGCAGTTTTGGACAGGGCAATCAGCCCCAGCATTTT. Combining the CDR3 with reference TRBV28 and TRBJ1-5 gives the whole variable domain DVKVTQSSRYLVKRTGEKVFLECVQDMDHENMFWYRQDPGLGLRLIYFSYDVKMKEKGDIPEGYSVSREKKERFSLILESASTNQTSMYLCASSFGQGNQPQHFGDGTRLSIL.

The chain links TRBV5-4 to TRBJ2-7, with 8 bases aligning to TRBD1. Trimming removed 4 bases from V and 0 bases from J; junction bases left unmatched: 9. Germline-derived CDR1 and CDR2 are SGHNT and YYREEE (reference sequence). CDR3 length: 16 amino acids. CDR3 amino acids: CASSEPDRGLSYEQYF. In DNA form, the CDR3 reads TGTGCCAGCAGCGAACCCGACAGGGGCCTCTCCTACGAGCAGTACTTC.

The DNA for the CDR3 is TGCGCCAGCAGCTGGGGAGAGAGGGCGAACACTGAAGCTTTCTTT. Translation: CASSWGERANTEAFF. The chain uses TRBV5-1 and TRBJ1-1; D ambiguous. The CDR3 consists of 15 residues. V was shortened by 3 bases and J by 1 base, with 13 bases between the two germline ends. Germline V gene sequence: CDR1 SGHRS, CDR2 YFSETQ.

This clone was observed a handful of times. This chain joins TRBV5-6 and TRBJ1-1, with D possibly TRBD1 on 6 matching bases. Trimming pared 3 bases from V and 11 bases from J, leaving 17 bases between. This CDR3 contains 13 residues. Germline lookup yields CDR1 SGHDT and CDR2 YYEEEE. The CDR3 reads CASSSQGYLWAFF. Here the CDR3 DNA reads TGTGCCAGCAGCTCACAGGGCTATCTCTGGGCTTTCTTT.

In nucleotides, the CDR3 is TGTGCCACCGGAGGAGACCGGGACAGGGGCGCGAACACCGGGGAGCTGTTTTTT. This encodes CATGGDRDRGANTGELFF. The chain carries TRBV24-1 and TRBJ2-2; 10 positions match TRBD1. The J segment lost 0 bases and the V segment lost 9 bases, leaving 12 bases of the junction unmatched. Germline V gene sequence: CDR1 KGHDR, CDR2 SFDVKD. The CDR3 is 18 residues long.

The chain is built from TRBV7-2 and TRBJ1-2; D gene ambiguous. This CDR3 comprises 17 residues. Germline V gene sequence: CDR1 SGHTA, CDR2 FQGNSA. Trimming pared 4 bases from V and 2 bases from J, leaving 20 bases between. In DNA, the CDR3 is TGTGCCAGCAGCTCACGAAGTGGGCTGGGCTCCAACTATGGCTACACCTTC. Its translation: CASSSRSGLGSNYGYTF.

V gene TRBV3-1 (or the pseudogene TRBV3-2) combines with J gene TRBJ1-5; TRBD1 is a possible D gene (5 bases). Germline lookup yields CDR1 LGHDT and CDR2 YNNKEL (reference sequence). Trimming took 4 bases from V and 9 from J, leaving 13 bases between them. The CDR3 sequence is 13 residues long. The CDR3 loop reads CASSPQASGPQHF. The CDR3 nucleotides are TGTGCCAGCAGCCCACAGGCGTCCGGGCCCCAGCATTTT.

The chain links TRBV29-1 to TRBJ2-1, with 7 nucleotides matching TRBD2. The ends lost 6 bases at V and 3 bases at J; junction bases unmatched: 11. The CDR3 loop spans 15 amino acids. Germline V lookup: CDR1 SQVTM, CDR2 ANQGSEA. The CDR3 DNA reads as TGCAGCGTCCGCTTTAGCGGGCCGGTCTACAATGAGCAGTTCTTC. Translation gives CSVRFSGPVYNEQFF.

V is TRBV28 and J is TRBJ2-1; 8 positions agree with TRBD2. The ends lost 1 base at V and 7 bases at J; junction bases unmatched: 6. The CDR3 contains 15 residues. CDR1 and CDR2 (germline): MDHEN, SYDVKM. In DNA form, the CDR3 reads TGTGCCAGCAGTTTATCGGGACTAGGGAGGAATGAGCAGTTCTTC. It is translated as CASSLSGLGRNEQFF.

The chain carries TRBV7-2 and TRBJ1-2; TRBD1 aligns across 9 bases. The CDR3 runs 17 residues. V lost 0 bases to trimming and J lost 8 bases; unmatched junction nucleotides: 13. Germline assignment: CDR1 SGHTA and CDR2 FQGNSA. CDR3 in amino acids: CASSLAFPGQGRGGYTF. The CDR3 bases are TGTGCCAGCAGCTTAGCGTTTCCGGGACAGGGTAGAGGAGGCTACACCTTC. The variable domain in full, completed from reference TRBV7-2 and TRBJ1-2, reads GAGVSQSPSNKVTEKGKDVELRCDPISGHTALYWYRQSLGQGLEFLIYFQGNSAPDKSGLPSDRFSAERTGGSVSTLTIQRTQQEDSAVYLCASSLAFPGQGRGGYTFGSGTRLTVV.

This chain links TRBV4-3 with TRBJ1-1, with 7 bases fitting TRBD1. Trimming removed 4 bases from V and 4 bases from J; junction bases left unmatched: 9. CDR1 is LGHNA, CDR2 YSLEER, per germline. The CDR3 is 15 amino acids. The CDR3 nucleotides are TGCGCCAGCAGCCTTACTCTGACAGGGCCCACTGAAGCTTTCTTT. As protein: CASSLTLTGPTEAFF.

V gene TRBV6-5 combines with J gene TRBJ2-7; TRBD2 might be the D (6 bases). Trimming stripped 4 bases from V and 0 bases from J, with 13 bases between. Germline CDR1 is MNHEY and CDR2 is SVGAGI. This CDR3 comprises 15 residues. The CDR3, as DNA: TGTGCCAGCAGTTCCCCTCACGGGAGCTCCTACGAGCAGTACTTC. As protein: CASSSPHGSSYEQYF.

The chain employs TRBV19 and TRBJ1-5; D gene ambiguous. V was trimmed by 5 bases and J by 8 bases, leaving 13 bases between them. CDR1 LNHDA and CDR2 SQIVND come from the germline V gene (reference sequence). The CDR3 is 13 residues long. The CDR3 region has the DNA TGTGCCAGTAGTGGAGGAGAATCAGAGCCCCAGCATTTT. Protein product: CASSGGESEPQHF.

The chain combines TRBV9 with TRBJ1-1; tentatively, D is TRBD1 (5 bases). This CDR3 region has 14 residues. Per germline, CDR1 SGDLS and CDR2 YYNGEE. V was shortened by 3 bases and J by 4 bases, with 13 bases between the two germline ends. CDR3 amino acids: CASSAIGRGTEAFF. The CDR3, as DNA: TGTGCCAGCAGCGCCATAGGGAGGGGCACTGAAGCTTTCTTT. The full variable domain, rest sourced from reference TRBV9 and TRBJ1-1, is DSGVTQTPKHLITATGQRVTLRCSPRSGDLSVYWYQQSLDQGLQFLIQYYNGEERAKGNILERFSAQQFPDLHSELNLSSLELGDSALYFCASSAIGRGTEAFFGQGTRLTVV.

This clone was seen once. The chain carries TRBV4-1 and TRBJ2-2, with 7 bases identical to TRBD1. CDR3 length: 16 residues. Germline CDR1 MGHRA, CDR2 YSYEKL. J lost 1 base, V lost 0 bases, and 2 bases had no gene match. CDR3 amino acids: CASSQEGTVNTGELFF. CDR3 bases: TGCGCCAGCAGCCAAGAGGGGACAGTGAACACCGGGGAGCTGTTTTTT.